This T cell receptor beta chain came from a study of CXCR3-negative and CXCR3-positive naive CD8 T cells. Whole-study results and caveats: CXCR3-expressing naive cells carried TRB CDR3s more hydrophobic than those of CXCR3-negative naive cells. Cryopreservation partially decreased CXCR3 expression, and most assays used fresh PBMCs. With surface CD5 comparable between naive subsets, TCR strength was estimated using properties derived from the TRB CDR3.

Germline CDR1 MDHEN, CDR2 SYDVKM. The CDR3 spans 13 residues. In triplicate, each CD8+ T cell subset was sorted at 300,000 to 350,000 cells per replicate. Identification of naive CD8+ T cells rested on CD45RO-CCR7+CD27+CD95- status. cDNA libraries for TRB were generated by 5' RACE incorporating UMI labels. Using the 5' RACE reads, TCRdb records one entry per CDR3 protein without DNA. The table lists approximately 140,000 distinct CDR3 sequences. With respect to this clonotype: No antigen is known for it.

Specimen: naive CXCR3+ CD8+ T cells from blood. Subset: CD45RO-CCR7+CD27+CD95- naive CD8+ T cells expressing CXCR3 (TNR3+). V usage is TRBV28 and J usage is TRBJ2-5; as DNA is missing, the TRBD1 call by TCRdb cannot be tested. The TCR was taken from a human donor in good health. Some clones in this sample may be carry-over from other donors' samples. The CDR3 sequence: CASSPGGDETQYF.